Each of the 24 T cell receptor beta chains below was sequenced from the same sample in a study of T cells in Graves' hyperthyroidism and ophthalmopathy. The TCR beta CDR3 regions underwent amplification using RNA transcripts as the source. First-round RT-PCR targeting the TCR CDR3 was performed with the HTBI primer set. TCRdb recomputed calls from the multiplex PCR reads with MiXCR, one row per CDR3 protein. Found here are more than 500,000 distinct CDR3 sequences, 46% of them singletons; the top ten hold over 15%. Sequenced: peripheral blood or thyroid tissue (not recorded which). Every receptor here comes from an adult woman with Graves' disease, either hyperthyroidism or ophthalmopathy (not recorded which).

This clonotype was seen ten or more times. The V call is TRBV6-7, the J call TRBJ2-7, with TRBD2 matching over 9 bases. TRBV6-7 is identified as an open reading frame with a role that is uncertain. The V gene end was trimmed by 4 bases and the J gene end by 6 bases; junction bases not matched to a gene: 10. The CDR3 is 15 amino acids. This chain's CDR3 is CASSSRRREGREQYF. CDR3 bases: TGTGCCAGCAGTTCAAGACGGCGGGAGGGCCGCGAGCAGTACTTC.

This clonotype has ten or more counts. V and J are TRBV6-4 and TRBJ2-2; D is undetermined. The CDR3 totals 14 residues. V gave up 3 bases and J gave up 1 base, with 6 bases separating them. CDR1 is MRHNA and CDR2 is SNTAGT in the germline V gene. Here the CDR3 reads CASSESENTGELFF. CDR3 coding DNA: TGTGCCAGCAGTGAGTCTGAGAACACCGGGGAGCTGTTTTTT.

This clonotype occurred many times. The rearrangement links TRBV20-1 to TRBJ1-5; 9 bases are a match to TRBD1. V lost 1 base, J lost 0 bases, and 19 bases stayed unmatched. Per the germline V gene, CDR1 is DFQATT and CDR2 is SNEGSKA (reference sequence). This CDR3 comprises 21 residues. CDR3: CSARVRTTSGQGIYSNQPQHF. In DNA form, the CDR3 reads TGCAGTGCTAGAGTCAGGACAACCTCGGGACAGGGAATTTATAGCAATCAGCCCCAGCATTTT.

The table lists this clonotype with a few counts. The V call is TRBV19, the J call TRBJ1-1; the D is unclear. The V end lost 8 bases, the J end lost 8 bases, and 15 bases lay between the germline ends. Germline V gene data show CDR1 as LNHDA and CDR2 as SQIVND (reference sequence). The CDR3 runs to 12 residues. The CDR3 region is CASHPGVPEAFF. CDR3 DNA: TGTGCCAGTCACCCAGGAGTTCCCGAAGCTTTCTTT. The whole variable domain, remainder taken from reference TRBV19 and TRBJ1-1, is DGGITQSPKYLFRKEGQNVTLSCEQNLNHDAMYWYRQDPGQGLRLIYYSQIVNDFQKGDIAEGYSVSREKKESFPLTVTSAQKNPTAFYLCASHPGVPEAFFGQGTRLTVV.

The gene calls are TRBV20-1 and TRBJ1-2; maybe TRBD1 (5 bases). The ends were cut back, 6 bases at V and 4 bases at J, with 12 bases in the middle. Per the germline V gene, CDR1 is DFQATT and CDR2 is SNEGSKA (reference sequence). CDR3 size: 12 residues. The CDR3 sequence: CSAQEGPYGYTF. The DNA for the CDR3 is TGCAGTGCCCAAGAGGGGCCCTATGGCTACACCTTC.

This rearrangement joins TRBV2 to TRBJ2-2; the D gene is possibly TRBD2 (6 bases). The V gene's germline CDR1 is SNHLY and CDR2 FYNNEI. The CDR3 is 14 residues long. Trimming took off 6 bases at V and 4 bases at J, with 12 bases between the two ends. The CDR3 reads CASSRWGGTGELFF. The CDR3 nucleotides are TGTGCCAGCAGCCGCTGGGGAGGCACCGGGGAGCTGTTTTTT.

The rearrangement uses TRBV15 and TRBJ1-3; 11 bases align to TRBD1. The CDR3 extends over 16 amino acids. Looked up from germline, CDR1 is LNHNV and CDR2 is YYDKDF (reference sequence). After removal of 3 bases from V and 3 bases from J, the junction contained 4 bases not matched to a gene. The CDR3 loop reads CATSSRTGGFGNTIYF. CDR3 nucleotides: TGTGCCACCAGCAGTAGGACAGGGGGCTTTGGAAACACCATATATTTT.

The chain couples TRBV20-1 to TRBJ1-5; D uncertain. Deletions cut 3 bases from V and 3 bases from J, with 9 bases between. The germline V gene has CDR1 DFQATT and CDR2 SNEGSKA (reference sequence). There are 13 residues in the CDR3. The CDR3 DNA follows: TGCAGTGCTAGTGAACAGTTCAATCAGCCCCAGCATTTT. This sequence encodes CSASEQFNQPQHF.

The chain couples TRBV5-6 to TRBJ1-1; no reliable D call. Per the germline V gene, CDR1 is SGHDT and CDR2 is YYEEEE. V lost 3 bases, J lost 10 bases, and 13 bases lay in between. This CDR3 is built from 12 residues. CDR3 in amino acids: CASSYGSEGAFF. As DNA, the CDR3 is TGTGCCAGCAGCTATGGATCGGAGGGAGCTTTCTTT.

This clonotype was observed a few times. V usage is TRBV3-1 and J usage is TRBJ1-2; TRBD1 matches at 8 bases. Germline CDR1 LGHDT, CDR2 YNNKEL (reference sequence). The CDR3 is 15 amino acids. After removal of 4 bases from V and 6 bases from J, the junction contained 10 bases not matched to a gene. The CDR3 nucleotides read TGTGCCAGCAGCCGAGGACAGGGAAAAGGGAATGGCTACACCTTC. It translates to CASSRGQGKGNGYTF.

The rearrangement joins TRBV10-3 to TRBJ2-7; weak D call: TRBD1 (5 bases). Germline CDR1 reads ENHRY; CDR2 reads SYGVKD. With 10 bases removed from V and 1 base from J, the gap between germline ends came to 14 bases. CDR3 length equals 13 residues. The CDR3 sequence: CATTPGLSYEQYF. The DNA of the CDR3 is TGTGCCACTACACCAGGGCTTTCCTACGAGCAGTACTTC.

This clonotype was recorded at least ten times. The gene calls are TRBV9 and TRBJ1-1, with D tentatively TRBD1 (5 bases). The CDR3 consists of 13 residues. Germline CDR1 reads SGDLS; CDR2 reads YYNGEE. Trimming stripped 0 bases from V and 5 bases from J, with 8 bases between. The DNA of the CDR3 is TGTGCCAGCAGCGTAGGGCGGGGGACTGAAGCTTTCTTT. Protein sequence: CASSVGRGTEAFF.

This chain uses TRBV7-9 with TRBJ2-2; a possible D gene is TRBD1 (7 bases). The CDR3 has 14 amino acids. CDR1 and CDR2 (germline): SEHNR, FQNEAQ (reference sequence). With 6 bases removed from V and 6 bases from J, the gap between germline ends came to 14 bases. The CDR3 spells CASREQGTSGELFF. The CDR3 nucleotides read TGTGCCAGCAGGGAACAGGGGACTTCCGGGGAGCTGTTTTTT. Filled out from reference TRBV7-9 and TRBJ2-2, the complete variable domain reads DTGVSQNPRHKITKRGQNVTFRCDPISEHNRLYWYRQTLGQGPEFLTYFQNEAQLEKSRLLSDRFSAERPKGSFSTLEIQRTEQGDSAMYLCASREQGTSGELFFGEGSRLTVL.

This clonotype has at least ten counts. The chain joins TRBV4-2 to TRBJ2-7; D may be TRBD2 (6 bases). CDR1 is LGHNA and CDR2 is YNFKEQ in the germline V gene. Trimming took 3 bases from V and 1 from J, leaving 13 bases between them. The CDR3 totals 15 residues. Written as DNA, the CDR3 is TGTGCCAGCAGCCACGGTCTTAGCGGATCCTACGAGCAGTACTTC. This encodes CASSHGLSGSYEQYF.

The chain is built from TRBV3-1 and TRBJ1-1, with D unresolved. The germline gives CDR1 LGHDT, CDR2 YNNKEL (reference sequence). The V end was cut by 0 bases, the J end by 3 bases, with 5 bases between. This CDR3 comprises 13 residues. The CDR3 nucleotides are TGTGCCAGCAGCCAAGAGAGGTACACTGAAGCTTTCTTT. Amino acids: CASSQERYTEAFF.

This chain links TRBV12-3 or TRBV12-4 with TRBJ2-1; no firm D call. Trimming cost V 1 base and J 7 bases, with 5 bases left between them. The length of the CDR3 is 12 residues. Here the CDR3 reads CASSLVGNEQFF. In nucleotides, the CDR3 is TGTGCCAGCAGTTTAGTGGGGAATGAGCAGTTCTTC.

This clonotype has just a few counts. The rearrangement uses TRBV15 and TRBJ1-2, with 9 bases identical to TRBD1. V lost 1 base to trimming and J lost 0 bases; unmatched junction nucleotides: 9. From germline, CDR1 is LNHNV and CDR2 YYDKDF (reference sequence). This CDR3 is 18 amino acids long. The CDR3 reads CATSRVLVGQGANYGYTF. CDR3 sequence (DNA): TGTGCCACCAGCAGAGTCCTTGTGGGACAGGGAGCTAACTATGGCTACACCTTC. The full variable domain, rest sourced from reference TRBV15 and TRBJ1-2, is DAMVIQNPRYQVTQFGKPVTLSCSQTLNHNVMYWYQQKSSQAPKLLFHYYDKDFNNEADTPDNFQSRRPNTSFCFLDIRSPGLGDTAMYLCATSRVLVGQGANYGYTFGSGTRLTVV.

This clonotype was counted ten times or more. The chain recombines TRBV6-5 with TRBJ2-7; possible D gene TRBD1, 5 bases. V dropped 5 bases and J dropped 5 bases, with 10 bases sitting between them. CDR1 MNHEY and CDR2 SVGAGI come from the germline V gene. The CDR3 has 12 residues. Here the CDR3 DNA reads TGTGCCAGCAGTGGGGCTACCCACGAGCAGTACTTC. Translating gives CASSGATHEQYF.

This clonotype was found many times. The rearrangement uses TRBV6-5 and TRBJ1-5; 7 bases match TRBD1. The V segment lost 8 bases and the J segment 10 bases; nucleotides outside the gene matches: 14. Per the germline V gene, CDR1 is MNHEY and CDR2 is SVGAGI. This CDR3 comprises 14 residues. The CDR3, as DNA: TGTGCCAGCGTACTAAGACAGGGAGCTAAACCCCAGCATTTT. Translation: CASVLRQGAKPQHF.

This clonotype was detected ten times or more. This chain uses TRBV11-2 with TRBJ1-2; D is unclear. Germline CDR1 reads SGHAT; CDR2 reads FQNNGV. V shed 0 bases and J shed 4 bases, with 9 bases lying between them. The CDR3 is 14 amino acids. The CDR3 sequence is CASSLDIRSYGYTF. CDR3 nucleotides: TGTGCCAGCAGCTTAGATATCCGGAGCTATGGCTACACCTTC.

V is TRBV10-3 and J is TRBJ2-5; tentatively, D is TRBD1 (7 bases). Trimming shortened V by 6 bases and J by 5 bases, and 19 bases separated the two germline ends. The CDR3 covers 15 residues. Germline CDR1 is ENHRY and CDR2 is SYGVKD. CDR3: CAISGGGRRSETQYF. The CDR3 DNA sequence: TGTGCCATCAGCGGAGGGGGCAGGCGCAGCGAGACCCAGTACTTC.

V and J are TRBV7-8 and TRBJ2-3; perhaps D is TRBD1 or TRBD2 (5 bases each). Germline V gene lookup returns CDR1 SGHVS and CDR2 FQNEAQ. This CDR3 has 16 residues. The V gene lost 1 base and the J gene lost 3 bases, with 14 bases spanning the gap. The CDR3 DNA reads as TGTGCCAGCAGCTTAGGTGCAGGGACGGGAACAGATACGCAGTATTTT. Translation gives CASSLGAGTGTDTQYF. The whole variable domain, filled in from reference TRBV7-8 and TRBJ2-3, reads GAGVSQSPRYKVAKRGQDVALRCDPISGHVSLFWYQQALGQGPEFLTYFQNEAQLDKSGLPSDRFFAERPEGSVSTLKIQRTQQEDSAVYLCASSLGAGTGTDTQYFGPGTRLTVL.

The chain uses TRBV5-1 and TRBJ2-7; 8 nucleotides match TRBD1. V lost 4 bases and J lost 6; bases outside the gene matches: 9. This CDR3 region has 14 residues. Germline V gene lookup returns CDR1 SGHRS and CDR2 YFSETQ. The CDR3 reads CASSLADRGGEQYF. DNA for the CDR3: TGCGCCAGCAGCCTCGCAGACAGGGGCGGCGAGCAGTACTTC.

The gene calls are TRBV7-2 and TRBJ1-4, with a tentative D call TRBD1 (5 bases). CDR1 SGHTA and CDR2 FQGNSA come from the germline V gene. V lost 3 bases and J 13 bases, leaving 15 bases between the germline ends. The CDR3 has 13 amino acids. The CDR3 is CASSFKTGGGLFF. The DNA for the CDR3 is TGTGCCAGCAGCTTTAAAACAGGCGGTGGACTGTTTTTT.